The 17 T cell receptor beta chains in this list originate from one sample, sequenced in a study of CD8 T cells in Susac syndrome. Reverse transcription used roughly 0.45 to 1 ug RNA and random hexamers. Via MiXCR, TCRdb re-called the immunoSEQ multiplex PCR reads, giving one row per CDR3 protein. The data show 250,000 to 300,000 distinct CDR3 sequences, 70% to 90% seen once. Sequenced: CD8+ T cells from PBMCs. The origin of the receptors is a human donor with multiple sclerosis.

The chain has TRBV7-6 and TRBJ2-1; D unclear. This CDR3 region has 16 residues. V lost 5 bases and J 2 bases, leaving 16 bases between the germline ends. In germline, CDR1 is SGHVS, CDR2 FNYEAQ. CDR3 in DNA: TGTGCCAGCAGCCCCTCGGGCTTACCGCCCTACAATGAGCAGTTCTTC. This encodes CASSPSGLPPYNEQFF.

DNA of the CDR3: TGTGCCAGCAGACTAGCGGGAATCGCAAATGAGCAGTTCTTC. This sequence encodes CASRLAGIANEQFF. V and J are TRBV6-1 and TRBJ2-1; TRBD2 agrees at 10 bases. This CDR3 comprises 14 residues. Germline values: CDR1 MNHNS, CDR2 SASEGT. The J segment lost 7 bases and the V segment lost 6 bases, leaving 6 bases of the junction unmatched.

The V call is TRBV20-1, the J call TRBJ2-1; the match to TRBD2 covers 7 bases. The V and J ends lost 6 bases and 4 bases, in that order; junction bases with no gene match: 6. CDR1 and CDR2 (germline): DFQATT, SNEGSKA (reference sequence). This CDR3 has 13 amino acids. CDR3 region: CSAHLADYNEQFF. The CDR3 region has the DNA TGCAGTGCCCATCTAGCGGATTACAATGAGCAGTTCTTC.

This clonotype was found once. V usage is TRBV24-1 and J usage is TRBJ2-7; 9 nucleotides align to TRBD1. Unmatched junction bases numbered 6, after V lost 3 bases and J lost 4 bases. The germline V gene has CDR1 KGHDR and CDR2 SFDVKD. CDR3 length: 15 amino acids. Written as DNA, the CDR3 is TGTGCCACCAGTGATGGGGGACAGGGAGCTTACGAGCAGTACTTC. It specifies CATSDGGQGAYEQYF.

The CDR3 loop is CASSLSRVRGDTQYF. The DNA of the CDR3 is TGTGCCAGCAGTTTATCGAGGGTCAGGGGAGATACGCAGTATTTT. The chain recombines TRBV27 with TRBJ2-3, with TRBD1 as a possible D gene (6 bases). V dropped 0 bases and J dropped 5 bases, with 12 bases sitting between them. The CDR3 is made up of 15 amino acids. The germline CDR1 and CDR2 sequences are MNHEY and SMNVEV (reference sequence).

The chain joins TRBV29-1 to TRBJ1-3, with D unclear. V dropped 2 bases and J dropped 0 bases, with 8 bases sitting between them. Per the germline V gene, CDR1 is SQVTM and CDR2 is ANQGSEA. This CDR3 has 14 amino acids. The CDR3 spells CSVESGYSGNTIYF. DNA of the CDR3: TGCAGCGTTGAATCTGGATACTCTGGAAACACCATATATTTT. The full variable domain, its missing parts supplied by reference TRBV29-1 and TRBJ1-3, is SAVISQKPSRDICQRGTSLTIQCQVDSQVTMMFWYRQQPGQSLTLIATANQGSEATYESGFVIDKFPISRPNLTFSTLTVSNMSPEDSSIYLCSVESGYSGNTIYFGEGSWLTVV.

The CDR3 coding sequence is TGCGCCAGCAGCCAAGCGGGGACAGGGTTCGTTTATGCTGGGGCCAACGTCCTGACTTTC. Protein product: CASSQAGTGFVYAGANVLTF. The rearrangement links TRBV4-3 to TRBJ2-6, with TRBD1 matching 9 bases. The CDR3 spans 20 residues. The V gene's germline CDR1 is LGHNA and CDR2 YSLEER. V was pared by 1 base and J by 2 bases, with 12 bases of the junction left unmatched.

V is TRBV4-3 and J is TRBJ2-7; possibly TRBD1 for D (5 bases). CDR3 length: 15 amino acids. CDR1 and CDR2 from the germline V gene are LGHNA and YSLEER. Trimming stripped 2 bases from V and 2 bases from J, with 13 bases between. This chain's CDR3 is CASSQSQGWTYEQYF. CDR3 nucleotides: TGCGCCAGCAGCCAAAGCCAGGGTTGGACCTACGAGCAGTACTTC.

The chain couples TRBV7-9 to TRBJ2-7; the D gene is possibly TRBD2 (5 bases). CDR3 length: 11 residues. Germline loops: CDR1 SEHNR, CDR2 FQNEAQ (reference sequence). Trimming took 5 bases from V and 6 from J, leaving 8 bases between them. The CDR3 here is CASSPSSEQYF. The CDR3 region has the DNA TGTGCCAGCAGCCCTAGCAGCGAGCAGTACTTC. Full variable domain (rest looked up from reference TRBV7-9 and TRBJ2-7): DTGVSQNPRHKITKRGQNVTFRCDPISEHNRLYWYRQTLGQGPEFLTYFQNEAQLEKSRLLSDRFSAERPKGSFSTLEIQRTEQGDSAMYLCASSPSSEQYFGPGTRLTVT.

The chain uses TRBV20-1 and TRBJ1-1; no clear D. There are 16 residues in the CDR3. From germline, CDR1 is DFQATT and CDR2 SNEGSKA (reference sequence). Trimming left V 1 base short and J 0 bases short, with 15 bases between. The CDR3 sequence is CSARARLPPLNTEAFF. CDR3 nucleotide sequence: TGCAGTGCTAGAGCCCGACTCCCTCCCTTGAACACTGAAGCTTTCTTT.

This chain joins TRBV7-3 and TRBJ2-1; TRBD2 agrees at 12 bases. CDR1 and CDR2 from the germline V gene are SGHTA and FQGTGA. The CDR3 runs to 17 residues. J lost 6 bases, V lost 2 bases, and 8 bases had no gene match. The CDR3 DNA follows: TGTGCCAGCAGCTTAGTCCTAGCGGGAGGGGTAGGCAATGAGCAGTTCTTC. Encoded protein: CASSLVLAGGVGNEQFF. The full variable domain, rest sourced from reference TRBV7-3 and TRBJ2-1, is GAGVSQTPSNKVTEKGKYVELRCDPISGHTALYWYRQSLGQGPEFLIYFQGTGAADDSGLPNDRFFAVRPEGSVSTLKIQRTERGDSAVYLCASSLVLAGGVGNEQFFGPGTRLTVL.

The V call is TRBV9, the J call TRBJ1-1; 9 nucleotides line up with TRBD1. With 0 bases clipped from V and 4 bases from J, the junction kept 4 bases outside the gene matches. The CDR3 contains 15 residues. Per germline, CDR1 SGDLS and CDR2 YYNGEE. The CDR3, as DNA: TGTGCCAGCAGCGTAGAAACAGGGGGCCTCACTGAAGCTTTCTTT. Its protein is CASSVETGGLTEAFF.

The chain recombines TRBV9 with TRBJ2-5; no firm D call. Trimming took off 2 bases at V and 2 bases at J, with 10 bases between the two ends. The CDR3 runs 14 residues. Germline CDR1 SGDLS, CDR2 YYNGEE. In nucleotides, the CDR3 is TGTGCCAGCAGCGTGGGCGACGTACAAGAGACCCAGTACTTC. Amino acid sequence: CASSVGDVQETQYF.

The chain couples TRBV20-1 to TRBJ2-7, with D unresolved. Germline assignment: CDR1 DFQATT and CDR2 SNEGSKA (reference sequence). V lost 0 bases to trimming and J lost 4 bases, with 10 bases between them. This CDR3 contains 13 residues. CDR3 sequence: CSAREPPPYEQYF. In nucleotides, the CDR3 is TGCAGTGCTAGAGAACCTCCCCCTTACGAGCAGTACTTC.

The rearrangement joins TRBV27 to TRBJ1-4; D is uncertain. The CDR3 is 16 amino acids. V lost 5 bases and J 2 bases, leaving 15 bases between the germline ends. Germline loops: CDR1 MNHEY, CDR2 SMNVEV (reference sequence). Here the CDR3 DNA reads TGTGCCAGCAGTCCACCCAGCTCCGGGACTAATGAAAAACTGTTTTTT. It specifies CASSPPSSGTNEKLFF.

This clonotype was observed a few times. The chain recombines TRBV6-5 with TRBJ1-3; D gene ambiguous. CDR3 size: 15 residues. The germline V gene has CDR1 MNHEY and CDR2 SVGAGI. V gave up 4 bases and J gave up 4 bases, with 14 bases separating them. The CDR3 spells CASSSPGSRGNTIYF. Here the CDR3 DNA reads TGTGCCAGCAGTTCCCCTGGATCGAGAGGAAACACCATATATTTT.

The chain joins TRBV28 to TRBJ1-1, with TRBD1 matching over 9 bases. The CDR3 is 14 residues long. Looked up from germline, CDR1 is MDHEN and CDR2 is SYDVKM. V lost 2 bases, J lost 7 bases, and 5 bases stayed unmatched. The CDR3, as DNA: TGTGCCAGCAGTTTAGGACAGGGGTTGAATGAAGCTTTCTTT. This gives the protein CASSLGQGLNEAFF.